This TCR beta chain comes out of a study of response to subunit inactivated influenza vaccine. This clonotype was recorded a few times. Per germline, CDR1 SGDLS and CDR2 YYNGEE. The CDR3 loop spans 14 amino acids. Trimming shortened V by 1 base and J by 5 bases, and 13 bases separated the two germline ends. TCRdb recomputed calls from the RT-PCR reads with MiXCR, one row per CDR3 protein. This sample has some 800,000 distinct CDR3 sequences, with over 20% found just once. The rearrangement joins TRBV9 to TRBJ2-7; D is undetermined. The sample consisted of PBMCs from blood, taken about 5 days after vaccination. The receptor's source is a middle-aged man who received an inactivated influenza vaccine. The CDR3, as DNA: TGTGCCAGCAGCGTAACTACCAGTCCCAACGAGCAGTACTTC. It specifies CASSVTTSPNEQYF.